The 18 T cell receptor beta chains presented below share a single source sample, sequenced in a study of OX40 agonist ivuxolimab in advanced cancers. Profiling relied on immunoSEQ multiplex PCR, and the TCRdb table lists in-frame clones only, not all of them. The sample lists fewer than 85,000 clones, about 85% occurring once. The sample here was CD4+ or CD8+ T cells sorted from blood, taken in a trial of the OX40 agonist ivuxolimab. Receptor source: an adult with an advanced solid tumor such as melanoma, head and neck, liver or kidney cancer.

The chain recombines TRBV7-3 with TRBJ2-5; tentatively, D is TRBD1 (6 bases). The CDR3 contains 17 residues. V lost 0 bases to trimming and J lost 1 base, with 15 bases between them. Germline V gene data show CDR1 as SGHTA and CDR2 as FQGTGA. The DNA of the CDR3 is TGTGCCAGCAGCTTAACAGGGGGTAGGGGCAGCCAAGAGACCCAGTACTTC. Amino acid sequence: CASSLTGGRGSQETQYF.

This chain uses TRBV4-3 with TRBJ2-7; a possible D gene is TRBD1 (6 bases). V lost 0 bases, J lost 5 bases, and 11 bases lay in between. Germline values: CDR1 LGHNA, CDR2 YSLEER. The CDR3 loop spans 14 amino acids. The DNA for the CDR3 is TGCGCCAGCAGCCAAGATCCCAGGGGTAACGAGCAGTACTTC. It codes for CASSQDPRGNEQYF.

The chain employs TRBV9 and TRBJ1-6; 8 positions match TRBD1. Germline assignment: CDR1 SGDLS and CDR2 YYNGEE. This CDR3 is built from 21 residues. V lost 0 bases, J lost 5 bases, and 19 bases stayed unmatched. This CDR3 is CASSVGPWNPRTGSNNSPLHF. The CDR3 nucleotides are TGTGCCAGCAGCGTAGGGCCCTGGAACCCCCGGACAGGGTCGAATAATTCACCCCTCCACTTT.

V is TRBV6-5 and J is TRBJ2-1, with 9 bases that match TRBD1. V shed 5 bases, J shed 12 bases, and the junction held 11 bases outside the gene matches. The CDR3 sequence is 14 residues long. Looked up from germline, CDR1 is MNHEY and CDR2 is SVGAGI. CDR3 coding DNA: TGTGCCAGCAGTACCCCTAACAGGGGGCAGGTGCAGTTCTTC. This gives the protein CASSTPNRGQVQFF.

The V gene is TRBV2, the J gene TRBJ2-7; tentative D call: TRBD2 (7 bases). Germline V gene sequence: CDR1 SNHLY, CDR2 FYNNEI. The ends were cut back, 6 bases at V and 3 bases at J, with 24 bases in the middle. This CDR3 spans 17 amino acids. CDR3 protein: CASRETSRVSRGYEQYF. The CDR3 DNA is TGTGCCAGCAGGGAGACTAGCCGAGTATCCAGGGGCTACGAGCAGTACTTC. The whole variable domain, remainder taken from reference TRBV2 and TRBJ2-7, is EPEVTQTPSHQVTQMGQEVILRCVPISNHLYFYWYRQILGQKVEFLVSFYNNEISEKSEIFDDQFSVERPDGSNFTLKIRSTKLEDSAMYFCASRETSRVSRGYEQYFGPGTRLTVT.

This chain connects TRBV11-3 to TRBJ2-7; weak D call: TRBD1 (5 bases). V lost 5 bases to trimming and J lost 3 bases, with 14 bases between them. Germline V gene data show CDR1 as SGHNT and CDR2 as YENEEA. CDR3 size: 14 residues. CDR3 protein: CASSRGQGNYEQYF. The CDR3 DNA reads as TGTGCCAGCAGCAGAGGACAAGGAAACTACGAGCAGTACTTC.

V and J are TRBV5-6 and TRBJ2-5, with TRBD2 identical over 7 bases. The length of the CDR3 is 14 residues. The V gene's germline CDR1 is SGHDT and CDR2 YYEEEE. V lost 6 bases to trimming and J lost 11 bases; unmatched junction nucleotides: 16. The CDR3 DNA sequence: TGTGCCAGCAACGAAATCGGCGGGTCGGGACTACAGTACTTC. Translated: CASNEIGGSGLQYF.

This chain uses TRBV7-2 with TRBJ1-5; TRBD1 matches 10 bases. This CDR3 contains 18 residues. With 2 bases clipped from V and 3 bases from J, the junction kept 10 bases outside the gene matches. The germline V gene encodes CDR1 SGHTA and CDR2 FQGNSA. CDR3: CASSLRSGTGAINQPQHF. Here the CDR3 DNA reads TGTGCCAGCAGCTTACGGTCAGGGACAGGGGCAATCAATCAGCCCCAGCATTTT.

V gene TRBV7-9 combines with J gene TRBJ2-3; D unresolved. Trimming cost V 10 bases and J 2 bases, with 10 bases left between them. Germline CDR1 and CDR2: SEHNR and FQNEAQ (reference sequence). The CDR3 is 12 amino acids. As DNA, the CDR3 is TGTGCCATTCAGCGTACCACAGATACGCAGTATTTT. This encodes CAIQRTTDTQYF.

V is TRBV5-4 and J is TRBJ2-2; 8 bases map to TRBD1. V trimming: 5 bases; J trimming: 5 bases; junction bases outside the gene matches: 14. The V gene's germline CDR1 is SGHNT and CDR2 YYREEE (reference sequence). The CDR3 has 17 amino acids. CDR3 bases: TGTGCCAGCAGTCCTGGACAGGGCTACTCTCTGACCGGGGAGCTGTTTTTT. Its translation is CASSPGQGYSLTGELFF. Based on the CDR3 plus reference TRBV5-4 and TRBJ2-2, the full variable domain is ETGVTQSPTHLIKTRGQQVTLRCSSQSGHNTVSWYQQALGQGPQFIFQYYREEENGRGNFPPRFSGLQFPNYSSELNVNALELDDSALYLCASSPGQGYSLTGELFFGEGSRLTVL.

J is TRBJ2-7 and V is TRBV5-6; 9 nucleotides match TRBD2. Trimming at V came to 1 base and at J to 4 bases, leaving 9 bases not matched to a gene. CDR1 is SGHDT and CDR2 is YYEEEE in the germline V gene. The CDR3 loop spans 16 amino acids. CDR3 DNA: TGTGCCAGCAGCTTGCTCGGGGCTAGCGGGGAGTACGAGCAGTACTTC. Its translation is CASSLLGASGEYEQYF. Complete variable domain (other parts from reference TRBV5-6 and TRBJ2-7): DAGVTQSPTHLIKTRGQQVTLRCSPKSGHDTVSWYQQALGQGPQFIFQYYEEEERQRGNFPDRFSGHQFPNYSSELNVNALLLGDSALYLCASSLLGASGEYEQYFGPGTRLTVT.

This clone was seen a few times. This chain joins TRBV11-2 and TRBJ2-1; D is uncertain. Trimming stripped 4 bases from V and 4 bases from J, with 11 bases between. In germline, CDR1 is SGHAT, CDR2 FQNNGV. This CDR3 spans 14 amino acids. Written as DNA, the CDR3 is TGTGCCAGCAGCTCCACCAGAGGTTACAATGAGCAGTTCTTC. This gives the protein CASSSTRGYNEQFF.

The chain combines TRBV19 with TRBJ2-1; 10 positions match TRBD2. Germline loops: CDR1 LNHDA, CDR2 SQIVND (reference sequence). Trimming at V came to 3 bases and at J to 4 bases, leaving 9 bases not matched to a gene. This CDR3 has 17 residues. CDR3 coding DNA: TGTGCCAGTAGTATTCACCAAACTAGCGGGACTTACAATGAGCAGTTCTTC. This encodes CASSIHQTSGTYNEQFF. Full variable domain (missing parts from reference TRBV19 and TRBJ2-1): DGGITQSPKYLFRKEGQNVTLSCEQNLNHDAMYWYRQDPGQGLRLIYYSQIVNDFQKGDIAEGYSVSREKKESFPLTVTSAQKNPTAFYLCASSIHQTSGTYNEQFFGPGTRLTVL.

This clone was observed a single time. The chain recombines TRBV5-1 with TRBJ1-1; no clear D. V was clipped by 0 bases and J by 7 bases, with 13 bases between them. Germline V gene sequence: CDR1 SGHRS, CDR2 YFSETQ. This CDR3 comprises 14 residues. The CDR3 region has the DNA TGCGCCAGCAGCTTGGGCCATCTGAACGGTGAAGCTTTCTTT. It specifies CASSLGHLNGEAFF.

The chain is built from TRBV4-1 and TRBJ1-6; 8 bases agree with TRBD1. This CDR3 region has 17 residues. CDR1 and CDR2 from the germline V gene are MGHRA and YSYEKL. Trimming at V came to 5 bases and at J to 0 bases, leaving 6 bases not matched to a gene. The CDR3 nucleotides are TGCGCCAGCAGCAAACCGACAGGGGCCTCCTATAATTCACCCCTCCACTTT. Amino acid sequence: CASSKPTGASYNSPLHF.

This clone was seen just once. The V gene is TRBV5-6, the J gene TRBJ1-2; D is unclear. Looked up from germline, CDR1 is SGHDT and CDR2 is YYEEEE. The CDR3 length is 11 residues. The V end lost 1 base, the J end lost 8 bases, and 6 bases lay between the germline ends. The CDR3 region has the DNA TGTGCCAGCAGCTTGATAGAAGGCTACACCTTC. It encodes CASSLIEGYTF.

The CDR3 loop reads CASSGAYEQYF. The DNA for the CDR3 is TGTGCCAGCAGCGGGGCCTACGAGCAGTACTTC. The chain links TRBV7-2 to TRBJ2-7; no reliable D call. This CDR3 has 11 residues. Germline lookup yields CDR1 SGHTA and CDR2 FQGNSA. The V end lost 5 bases, the J end lost 2 bases, and 4 bases lay between the germline ends.

This clone showed up many times. The V call is TRBV2, the J call TRBJ2-2; tentatively, D is TRBD2 (5 bases). Germline loops: CDR1 SNHLY, CDR2 FYNNEI. The CDR3 totals 15 residues. V lost 6 bases, J lost 0 bases, and 11 bases lay in between. CDR3 residues: CASSGLGPNTGELFF. The CDR3 bases are TGTGCCAGCAGCGGACTTGGCCCGAACACCGGGGAGCTGTTTTTT.